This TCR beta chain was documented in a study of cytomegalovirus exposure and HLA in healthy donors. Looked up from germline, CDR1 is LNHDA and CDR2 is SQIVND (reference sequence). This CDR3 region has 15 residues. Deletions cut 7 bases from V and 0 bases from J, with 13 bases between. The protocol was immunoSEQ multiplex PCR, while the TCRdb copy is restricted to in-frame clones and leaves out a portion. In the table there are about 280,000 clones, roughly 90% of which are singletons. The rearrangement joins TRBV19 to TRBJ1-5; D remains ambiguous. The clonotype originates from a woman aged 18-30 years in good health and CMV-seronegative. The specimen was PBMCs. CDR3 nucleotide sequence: TGTGCCAGTATCACGACAAGTAATAGCAATCAGCCCCAGCATTTT. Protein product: CASITTSNSNQPQHF.